This T cell receptor (beta chain) emerged from a study of human T cells and chemical hapten exposure. Study in general: Variability of per-sample TCR yields stemmed mainly from small differences in pooled library volume.

There are a few counts of this clonotype. The time point was: healthy volunteer bleed at 2 weeks. Unfractionated whole blood yielded total RNA. TCRdb reanalysed the RACE reads using MiXCR and keeps one entry per CDR3 protein. The table lists roughly 100,000 distinct CDR3 sequences, roughly 8% of them singletons. Sequencing was carried out using whole blood. This receptor was taken from a female donor in good health. Some clones in this sample may be carry-over from other donors' samples.

This chain's CDR3 is CSTGQGADTQYF. In nucleotides, the CDR3 is TGCAGCACGGGACAGGGCGCAGATACGCAGTATTTT. The rearrangement joins TRBV29-1 to TRBJ2-3; 9 nucleotides line up with TRBD1. The germline V gene encodes CDR1 SQVTM and CDR2 ANQGSEA. The CDR3 is 12 residues long. Losses at the gene ends were 8 bases for V and 4 bases for J; bases not matched to a gene: 4.